Listed below are T cell receptor beta chains from one sample, sequenced in a study of a mutant IDH1 vaccine in newly diagnosed glioma. Profiled with immunoSEQ multiplex PCR; TCRdb holds only in-frame clones, not every one. In the table there are about 130,000 clones, about 80% of which are singletons. Their antigen targets remain unknown. Sequenced material: PBMCs, taken from a glioma patient whose treatment included an IDH1 peptide vaccine. Receptor source: a man between 40 and 49 years old with glioma. Each CDR3 is given with its conserved first and last residue. D genes are given only for firm matches. Expanded clones get a size class; other rows say once, few or many, or leave the size out.

>TRBJ1-5|.|few|TRBV29-1
TGCAGCGTCGCCGGAGGTCGGGGGCAGGGTCAGCCCCAGCATTTT
CSVAGGRGQGQPQHF
>TRBJ2-7|.|.|TRBV5-1
TGCGCCAGCAGCCCGGGTCGGGGGACCTACGAGCAGTACTTC
CASSPGRGTYEQYF
>TRBJ1-2|.|.|TRBV4-1
TGCGCCAGCAGCCAAGATCGAATGGAGACAGGTGGCTACACCTTC
CASSQDRMETGGYTF
>TRBJ1-1|.|.|TRBV19
TGTGCCAGTAGGTTTAGGCAGGAGACGAACACTGAAGCTTTCTTT
CASRFRQETNTEAFF
>TRBJ2-5|.|.|TRBV7-2
TGTGCCAGCAGCCTCGGTGCTAGGTCTGGCCGGGAGACCCAGTACTTC
CASSLGARSGRETQYF
>TRBJ1-5|TRBD1|.|TRBV2
TGTGCCAGCAGTGAAGGACAGGGCATGTATCAGCCCCAGCATTTT
CASSEGQGMYQPQHF
>TRBJ1-5|.|.|TRBV28
TGTGCCAGCAGTTCCCGGACTTTTAGCAATCAGCCCCAGCATTTT
CASSSRTFSNQPQHF
>TRBJ1-5|.|many|TRBV6-4
TGTGCCAGCTCGATGGAGGGGAGCAATCAGCCCCAGCATTTT
CASSMEGSNQPQHF
>TRBJ2-2|.|few|TRBV27
TGTGCCAGCAGTTTATGGGGGCCTAACACCGGGGAGCTGTTTTTT
CASSLWGPNTGELFF
>TRBJ1-5|.|once|TRBV28
TGTGCCAGCAGTCCCGGTGGCGGGGGCGCTGGTCAGCCCCAGCATTTT
CASSPGGGGAGQPQHF
>TRBJ2-1|.|.|TRBV5-5
TGTGCCAGCAGCTCCCGAGGGGATAGCTCCTACAATGAGCAGTTCTTC
CASSSRGDSSYNEQFF
>TRBJ2-5|.|.|TRBV5-6
TGTGCCAGCAGCTTGGACAGGTACCAAGAGACCCAGTACTTC
CASSLDRYQETQYF
>TRBJ1-5|TRBD1|few|TRBV30
TGTGCCTGGAGTGATATGACAGGGAGGAACCAGCCCCAGCATTTT
CAWSDMTGRNQPQHF
>TRBJ2-2|.|few|TRBV6-4
TGTGCCAGCAGTGCTACGGGGGCGGACACCGGGGAGCTGTTTTTT
CASSATGADTGELFF
>TRBJ2-1|.|.|TRBV30
TGTGCCTGGAGTCCAGGTGACAATGAGCAGTTCTTC
CAWSPGDNEQFF
>TRBJ1-1|TRBD1|few|TRBV30
TGTGCCTGGAGTGTACGGGCAGGGGGCATCAGGGGAAACACTGAAGCTTTCTTT
CAWSVRAGGIRGNTEAFF
>TRBJ2-3|TRBD2|.|TRBV6-1
TGTGCCAGCAGGAGGTCGGGAGGAGGGGCAGATACGCAGTATTTT
CASRRSGGGADTQYF
>TRBJ1-5|.|.|TRBV7-9
TGTGCCAGCAGCTTAAACAGGGATAGCAATCAGCCCCAGCATTTT
CASSLNRDSNQPQHF
>TRBJ1-2|.|.|TRBV11-2
TGTGCCAGCAGCCAACCGGACCGAATCAACTATGGCTACACCTTC
CASSQPDRINYGYTF
>TRBJ2-3|.|.|TRBV6-5
TGTGCCAGCAGTTACACAGCCCGCACAGATACGCAGTATTTT
CASSYTARTDTQYF
>TRBJ1-2|.|.|TRBV19
TGTGCCAGTAGTACGCGTTGGAATGGCTACACCTTC
CASSTRWNGYTF
>TRBJ2-7|.|.|TRBV6-5
TGTGCCAGCAGACGGGACTACGAGCAGTACTTC
CASRRDYEQYF
>TRBJ2-1|.|once|TRBV7-8
TGTGCCAGCAGCTCATACGGGAGTTCCCCATCTTATGAGCAGTTCTTC
CASSSYGSSPSYEQFF
>TRBJ2-2|TRBD1|.|TRBV4-3
TGCGCCAGCAGCCTCCGACAGGGGCCCACCGGGGAGCTGTTTTTT
CASSLRQGPTGELFF
>TRBJ2-5|TRBD2|few|TRBV9
TGTGCCAGCAGTTTAGCGGGAAGGGAGACCCAGTACTTC
CASSLAGRETQYF
>TRBJ2-3|TRBD2|.|TRBV5-1
TGCGCCAGCAGCTTGGTATTGGGGGGGAGCACAGATACGCAGTATTTT
CASSLVLGGSTDTQYF
>TRBJ1-2|.|.|TRBV11-2
TGTGCCAGCAGCCTGCTGGGGGGTACTAACTATGGCTACACCTTC
CASSLLGGTNYGYTF